This T cell receptor beta chain was captured by sequencing in a study of T cell responses to AZD1222 COVID-19 vaccine. TCRdb's copy holds only in-frame clones and misses some; the assay was immunoSEQ multiplex PCR. The repertoire holds roughly 130,000 clones, with roughly nine tenths as singletons. This clone was observed once. This CDR3 is built from 14 residues. Trimming stripped 0 bases from V and 7 bases from J, with 10 bases between. Germline V gives CDR1 SGHDN, CDR2 FVKESK. Here the sequenced sample was peripheral blood, taken on day 0 of AZD1222 vaccination. The chain is built from TRBV14 and TRBJ2-1; D is unclear. The clonotype was recovered from an adult in good health. The CDR3 sequence: CASSQDKGWNEQFF. Written as DNA, the CDR3 is TGTGCCAGCAGCCAAGATAAGGGTTGGAATGAGCAGTTCTTC.